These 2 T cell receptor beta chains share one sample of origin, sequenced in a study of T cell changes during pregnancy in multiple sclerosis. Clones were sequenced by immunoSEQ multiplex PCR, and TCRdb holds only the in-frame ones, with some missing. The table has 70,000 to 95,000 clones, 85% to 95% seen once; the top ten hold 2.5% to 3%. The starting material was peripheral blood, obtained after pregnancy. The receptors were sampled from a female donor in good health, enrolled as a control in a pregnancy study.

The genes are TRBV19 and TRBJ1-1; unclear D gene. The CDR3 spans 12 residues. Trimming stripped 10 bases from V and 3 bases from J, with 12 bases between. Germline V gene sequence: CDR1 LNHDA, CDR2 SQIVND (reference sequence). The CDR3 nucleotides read TGTGCCATTCCCTCAGCGGACACTGAAGCTTTCTTT. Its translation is CAIPSADTEAFF.

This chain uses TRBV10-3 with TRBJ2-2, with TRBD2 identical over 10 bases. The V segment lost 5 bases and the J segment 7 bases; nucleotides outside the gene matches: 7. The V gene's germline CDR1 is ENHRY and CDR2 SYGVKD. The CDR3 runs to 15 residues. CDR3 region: CAISRTSGDYGELFF. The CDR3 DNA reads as TGTGCCATCAGTCGGACTAGCGGTGACTACGGGGAGCTGTTTTTT.